This T cell receptor (beta chain) is drawn from a study of blood T cell repertoires in COVID-19. Looking at the study overall: Italy, Spain and the United States were the sources of the convalescent and acute COVID-19 samples. In each case, the material was cDNA or gDNA derived from T cells, B-cell-depleted T cells, or PBMCs.

The CDR3 runs 14 residues. The J segment lost 6 bases and the V segment lost 7 bases, leaving 8 bases of the junction unmatched. Germline V lookup: CDR1 MNHEY, CDR2 SMNVEV (reference sequence). In the original processing: Nucleated cell counts were estimated from reference gene primer amplification. The protocol was immunoSEQ multiplex PCR, while the TCRdb copy is restricted to in-frame clones and leaves out a portion. V and J calls and clone size are as listed in that table; D and trimming were resolved from the DNA. Among fewer than 180,000 clones listed, about 80% were seen once. This clone has just a few counts.

The sample taken for sequencing was peripheral blood. This clonotype was sampled from a man between 65 and 80 years old with acute or convalescent COVID-19. The genes are TRBV27 and TRBJ2-7, with TRBD1 matching 11 bases. The CDR3 loop is CASKSGQGGFEQYF. CDR3 sequence (DNA): TGTGCCAGCAAATCGGGACAGGGGGGGTTCGAGCAGTACTTC.